The 21 T cell receptor beta chains below come from one sample, sequenced in a study of T-cell reconstitution after alpha-beta-depleted transplantation in children (dated by TCRdb to the mid-2010s). Receptors were amplified or captured by PCR. Instrument used: Illumina HiSeq 2500. TCR libraries were prepared with molecular barcoding, using unique molecular identifiers to normalize TCRbeta repertoire quantification. TCRdb reworked the public reads: Q25 trimming with fastp, MiXCR clone assembly, productive beta chains retained. CDR3 protein sequences are deduplicated, and each keeps its most common genes and DNA. The sample profile shows about 440,000 distinct CDR3 sequences; around two fifths of them were found once. The ten largest clones take up 27% of the sample. The intended sense of this specimen's treatment or condition label: allogeneic hematopoietic cell transplantation with graft depleted of TCRalphabeta T cells and CD19 B cells.

The source was PBMCs, collected before TCRalphabeta/CD19-depleted stem cell transplant. Every receptor here comes from a girl aged 2 to 9 with aplastic anemia, due to receive a stem cell transplant.

This chain joins TRBV20-1 and TRBJ2-5; no firm D call. The length of the CDR3 is 11 residues. Germline V lookup: CDR1 DFQATT, CDR2 SNEGSKA (reference sequence). V was trimmed by 5 bases and J by 5 bases, leaving 9 bases between them. CDR3 sequence reads: CSADDGETQYF. The CDR3 coding sequence is TGCAGTGCTGACGACGGGGAGACCCAGTACTTC.

The CDR3 DNA follows: TGCAGTGCCGCCGGGCCCAAGATAACCTCCGGAAACACCATATATTTT. Amino acid sequence: CSAAGPKITSGNTIYF. The chain couples TRBV20-1 to TRBJ1-3; D ambiguous. CDR3 length equals 16 residues. V lost 6 bases, J lost 4 bases, and 22 bases lay in between. Germline CDR1 reads DFQATT; CDR2 reads SNEGSKA (reference sequence).

The chain is built from TRBV6-5 and TRBJ2-2; TRBD2 is a possible D gene (6 bases). This CDR3 has 15 amino acids. V dropped 2 bases and J dropped 3 bases, with 10 bases sitting between them. Germline V gives CDR1 MNHEY, CDR2 SVGAGI. The CDR3 DNA reads TGTGCCAGCAGTTACATTGGCGGGGACACCGGGGAGCTGTTTTTT. Its translation is CASSYIGGDTGELFF.

The gene calls are TRBV6-1 and TRBJ2-5; a weak D match, TRBD2 (6 bases). Germline V gene sequence: CDR1 MNHNS, CDR2 SASEGT. This CDR3 region has 14 residues. The V gene lost 8 bases and the J gene lost 5 bases, with 18 bases spanning the gap. CDR3: CASRTSLAGETQYF. The CDR3 DNA follows: TGTGCCAGCCGGACCTCACTAGCTGGCGAGACCCAGTACTTC.

This clonotype was picked up a small number of times. This sequence joins TRBV5-5 and TRBJ1-3; the D gene is possibly TRBD1 (6 bases). Trimming removed 0 bases from V and 0 bases from J, with 10 bases in between. Germline values: CDR1 SGHKS, CDR2 YYEKEE (reference sequence). This CDR3 region has 16 residues. CDR3 DNA: TGTGCCAGCAGCTTGGTGACAGGTAGCTCTGGAAACACCATATATTTT. It codes for CASSLVTGSSGNTIYF.

This clonotype was observed at least ten times. The chain carries TRBV27 and TRBJ2-7; 8 bases map to TRBD2. The germline CDR1 and CDR2 sequences are MNHEY and SMNVEV (reference sequence). The CDR3 spans 14 residues. V gave up 6 bases and J gave up 2 bases; unmatched junction bases: 6. Here the CDR3 DNA reads TGTGCCAGCAGGCTTCGGGGGGGCACCTACGAGCAGTACTTC. Translation: CASRLRGGTYEQYF.

In its sample, this clonotype was seen a few times. The chain links TRBV28 to TRBJ2-6, with D hard to call. V gave up 6 bases and J gave up 0 bases, with 6 bases separating them. The CDR3 extends over 14 amino acids. Germline V gene sequence: CDR1 MDHEN, CDR2 SYDVKM. CDR3 amino acids: CASRKHSGANVLTF. In DNA form, the CDR3 reads TGTGCCAGCAGAAAGCACTCTGGGGCCAACGTCCTGACTTTC. Full variable domain (remainder filled in from reference TRBV28 and TRBJ2-6): DVKVTQSSRYLVKRTGEKVFLECVQDMDHENMFWYRQDPGLGLRLIYFSYDVKMKEKGDIPEGYSVSREKKERFSLILESASTNQTSMYLCASRKHSGANVLTFGAGSRLTVL.

J is TRBJ2-3 and V is TRBV5-1, with 7 bases that match TRBD1. V lost 0 bases to trimming and J lost 5 bases; unmatched junction nucleotides: 6. This CDR3 region has 15 residues. The V gene's germline CDR1 is SGHRS and CDR2 YFSETQ. CDR3 in amino acids: CASSLEGTALDTQYF. The CDR3 DNA is TGCGCCAGCAGCTTGGAAGGGACAGCGCTAGATACGCAGTATTTT.

This sequence joins TRBV25-1 and TRBJ2-3, with 7 nucleotides matching TRBD2. The length of the CDR3 is 15 residues. Trimming at V came to 2 bases and at J to 6 bases, leaving 8 bases not matched to a gene. Germline V CDR1 and CDR2: MGHDK, SYGVNS. CDR3 in DNA: TGTGCCAGCAGTGAAGATCGGGCTAGCGGCGATACGCAGTATTTT. Its protein product is CASSEDRASGDTQYF.

This chain joins TRBV20-1 and TRBJ2-1, with no clear D. The germline V gene has CDR1 DFQATT and CDR2 SNEGSKA (reference sequence). The CDR3 runs to 11 residues. V lost 6 bases, J lost 10 bases, and 13 bases lay in between. The CDR3 region has the DNA TGCAGTGCCCGCTTGAACTTAGAGCAGTTCTTC. Protein product: CSARLNLEQFF.

This chain joins TRBV7-9 and TRBJ2-1; D may be TRBD2 (6 bases). Trimming left V 0 bases short and J 2 bases short, with 11 bases between. CDR3 length equals 16 residues. Looked up from germline, CDR1 is SEHNR and CDR2 is FQNEAQ (reference sequence). DNA for the CDR3: TGTGCCAGCAGCTTAGCGGCGGGATCCCCCTACAATGAGCAGTTCTTC. It translates to CASSLAAGSPYNEQFF.

This clonotype has just a few counts. CDR3 amino acids: CASSGIGGVYSPLHF. DNA for the CDR3: TGTGCCAGCAGTGGAATCGGGGGAGTATATTCACCCCTCCACTTT. The chain has TRBV27 and TRBJ1-6; D may be TRBD1 (5 bases). CDR1 and CDR2 (germline): MNHEY, SMNVEV (reference sequence). Trimming left V 5 bases short and J 8 bases short, with 16 bases between. The CDR3 has 15 amino acids.

Ten or more counts support this clonotype. The rearrangement links TRBV5-1 to TRBJ2-1, with 12 bases that match TRBD2. CDR3 length: 18 amino acids. CDR1 SGHRS and CDR2 YFSETQ come from the germline V gene. Trimming removed 4 bases from V and 8 bases from J; junction bases left unmatched: 16. Written as DNA, the CDR3 is TGCGCCAGCAGCCCAACGAAGGGGACTAGCGGGTGGGGGCATGAGCAGTTCTTC. This translates into CASSPTKGTSGWGHEQFF.

This clonotype was counted at least ten times. This chain uses TRBV20-1 with TRBJ2-1; D is undetermined. The germline V gene has CDR1 DFQATT and CDR2 SNEGSKA (reference sequence). V shed 5 bases and J shed 10 bases, with 12 bases lying between them. The CDR3 sequence is 11 residues long. Written as DNA, the CDR3 is TGCAGTGCTGAGGTTTCCTGGGAGCAGTTCTTC. It is translated as CSAEVSWEQFF.

This clonotype has only a few counts. The chain uses TRBV6-1 and TRBJ2-3; D is undetermined. Looked up from germline, CDR1 is MNHNS and CDR2 is SASEGT. Trimming took off 6 bases at V and 1 base at J, with 17 bases between the two ends. CDR3 length equals 16 residues. The CDR3 sequence is CASSVGRTPRTDTQYF. The CDR3 DNA sequence: TGTGCCAGCAGCGTCGGACGGACCCCACGCACAGATACGCAGTATTTT.

This clonotype appeared a few times. V is TRBV6-5 and J is TRBJ1-2, with D maybe TRBD1 (5 bases). The CDR3 has 14 residues. Germline-derived CDR1 and CDR2 are MNHEY and SVGAGI. With 5 bases removed from V and 3 bases from J, the gap between germline ends came to 13 bases. CDR3 DNA sequence: TGTGCCAGCAGTCCCCCCGACAGATACTATGGCTACACCTTC. Translated, it gives CASSPPDRYYGYTF.

This rearrangement joins TRBV28 to TRBJ2-5, with no clear D. Germline V lookup: CDR1 MDHEN, CDR2 SYDVKM. The V and J ends lost 2 bases and 0 bases respectively, with 19 bases between them. This CDR3 has 18 residues. CDR3 residues: CASSLVTGKITHQETQYF. CDR3 nucleotide sequence: TGTGCCAGCAGTTTAGTAACGGGTAAAATAACTCACCAAGAGACCCAGTACTTC.

This clonotype was seen repeatedly, ten times or more. V and J are TRBV7-6 and TRBJ1-4; the D is unclear. Trimming cost V 2 bases and J 2 bases, with 6 bases left between them. CDR1 and CDR2 (germline): SGHVS, FNYEAQ. This CDR3 is built from 14 residues. This CDR3 reads CASSLSQTNEKLFF. The CDR3 DNA is TGTGCCAGCAGCTTATCGCAGACTAATGAAAAACTGTTTTTT.

CDR3 sequence (DNA): TGTGCCAGCAGCTTAGTCTCGGTTGCGGGAGGACTCTCCTACAATGAGCAGTTCTTC. As protein: CASSLVSVAGGLSYNEQFF. The rearrangement links TRBV7-8 to TRBJ2-1, with 8 bases aligning to TRBD2. CDR1 SGHVS and CDR2 FQNEAQ come from the germline V gene. The CDR3 extends over 19 amino acids. V dropped 1 base and J dropped 0; count of bases not matched to a gene: 11.

This chain connects TRBV27 to TRBJ2-3; 11 nucleotides align to TRBD2. CDR3 length: 18 amino acids. The J segment lost 3 bases and the V segment lost 5 bases, leaving 13 bases of the junction unmatched. Germline loops: CDR1 MNHEY, CDR2 SMNVEV (reference sequence). In DNA, the CDR3 is TGTGCCAGCAGTCCCGGGACTAGCGGTCGGGTGTTAACAGATACGCAGTATTTT. It is translated as CASSPGTSGRVLTDTQYF.

This clonotype was detected a few times. The chain is built from TRBV5-6 and TRBJ1-1; no clear D gene. Looked up from germline, CDR1 is SGHDT and CDR2 is YYEEEE. Trimming stripped 0 bases from V and 4 bases from J, with 16 bases between. There are 16 residues in the CDR3. In DNA form, the CDR3 reads TGTGCCAGCAGCTTGGAAGTAGTAGCAGGAATCACTGAAGCTTTCTTT. Its protein product is CASSLEVVAGITEAFF.